These 30 T cell receptor beta chains share one sample of origin, sequenced in a study of technical replicates of blood from a handful of donors. Using immunoSEQ multiplex PCR, the repertoire was profiled, and TCRdb retains in-frame clones only, with some absent. The table shows some 71,000 clones, with approximately 96% occurring only once. Sequencing was done on a sample of T cells isolated from PBMCs. Receptor source: a human donor in good health.

A note on this clone: A read error may account for a junction end that differs from germline. This chain's CDR3 is CETSREPGETQYF. In DNA, the CDR3 is TGCGAAACCTCTAGAGAACCGGGAGAGACCCAGTACTTC. The genes are TRBV2 and TRBJ2-5; D unclear. The CDR3 runs 13 residues. From germline, CDR1 is SNHLY and CDR2 FYNNEI.

V usage is TRBV10-2 and J usage is TRBJ1-2; TRBD1 aligns across 8 bases. Germline values: CDR1 WSHSY, CDR2 SAAADI. Trimming removed 4 bases from V and 6 bases from J; junction bases left unmatched: 7. The CDR3 sequence is 14 residues long. CDR3 bases: TGCGCCAGCAGTGCCCCGGACAGGGCAAATGGCTACACCTTC. It encodes CASSAPDRANGYTF.

The chain recombines TRBV4-1 with TRBJ1-2; 8 bases line up with TRBD1. There are 15 residues in the CDR3. CDR1 MGHRA and CDR2 YSYEKL come from the germline V gene. V gave up 1 base and J gave up 4 bases; unmatched junction bases: 5. The CDR3, as DNA: TGCGCCAGCAGCCAAGCAGGGGGCGCTGGCTATGGCTACACCTTC. It translates to CASSQAGGAGYGYTF.

This chain links TRBV27 with TRBJ2-1, with 8 bases that match TRBD2. Trimming at V came to 5 bases and at J to 1 base, leaving 4 bases not matched to a gene. This CDR3 is built from 15 residues. Germline CDR1 is MNHEY and CDR2 is SMNVEV (reference sequence). The CDR3 region has the DNA TGTGCCAGCAGTCTTCGACTAGCGTCCTACAATGAGCAGTTCTTC. Protein sequence: CASSLRLASYNEQFF.

The chain links TRBV13 to TRBJ2-5, with 11 bases matching TRBD2. Losses at the gene ends were 5 bases for V and 4 bases for J; bases not matched to a gene: 9. Germline V lookup: CDR1 PRHDT, CDR2 FYEKMQ (reference sequence). CDR3 length: 16 residues. CDR3 nucleotides: TGTGCCAGCAGCCAAACGGGACTAGCGGAGGGAGAGACCCAGTACTTC. This translates into CASSQTGLAEGETQYF.

The chain combines TRBV6-5 with TRBJ1-4; no clear D gene. With 1 base removed from V and 6 bases from J, the gap between germline ends came to 12 bases. Germline V gives CDR1 MNHEY, CDR2 SVGAGI. The CDR3 consists of 15 residues. The CDR3 nucleotides are TGTGCCAGCAGTTACTTTATGGGGAGAGATGAAAAACTGTTTTTT. Protein sequence: CASSYFMGRDEKLFF.

The V and J genes are TRBV5-1 and TRBJ1-2; 7 bases are shared with TRBD1. V was clipped by 4 bases and J by 4 bases; unmatched bases: 4. The length of the CDR3 is 13 residues. CDR1 and CDR2 (germline): SGHRS, YFSETQ. This CDR3 reads CASSPRDSYGYTF. The CDR3 coding sequence is TGCGCCAGCAGCCCAAGGGACAGCTATGGCTACACCTTC.

This chain uses TRBV11-2 with TRBJ2-1; a possible D gene is TRBD2 (6 bases). Trimming took 4 bases from V and 5 from J, leaving 21 bases between them. Per the germline V gene, CDR1 is SGHAT and CDR2 is FQNNGV. The CDR3 is made up of 17 amino acids. In DNA, the CDR3 is TGTGCCAGCAGCTCACATTCGGGGGTGGGGAATCACAATGAGCAGTTCTTC. Its translation: CASSSHSGVGNHNEQFF.

V and J are TRBV7-8 and TRBJ1-5; a weak D match, TRBD1 (6 bases). Germline V gives CDR1 SGHVS, CDR2 FQNEAQ. The CDR3 runs to 15 residues. V was cut by 5 bases and J by 7 bases, with 18 bases left in between. The CDR3 protein is CASSQHVQGVQPQHF. CDR3 bases: TGTGCCAGCAGCCAACATGTACAGGGAGTGCAGCCCCAGCATTTT.

The J gene is TRBJ1-1, the V gene TRBV5-1; 9 nucleotides match TRBD1. CDR3 length: 18 amino acids. Germline V gene sequence: CDR1 SGHRS, CDR2 YFSETQ. The V segment lost 1 base and the J segment 3 bases; nucleotides outside the gene matches: 13. The CDR3 reads CASSLRPGTGFRDTEAFF. The DNA for the CDR3 is TGCGCCAGCAGCTTGCGCCCCGGGACAGGGTTTCGCGACACTGAAGCTTTCTTT. The full variable domain, rest sourced from reference TRBV5-1 and TRBJ1-1, is KAGVTQTPRYLIKTRGQQVTLSCSPISGHRSVSWYQQTPGQGLQFLFEYFSETQRNKGNFPGRFSGRQFSNSRSEMNVSTLELGDSALYLCASSLRPGTGFRDTEAFFGQGTRLTVV.

The gene calls are TRBV6-1 and TRBJ1-5; D possibly corresponds to TRBD1 (6 bases). CDR3 length equals 13 residues. V was shortened by 4 bases and J by 10 bases, with 14 bases between the two germline ends. CDR1 is MNHNS, CDR2 SASEGT, per germline. The CDR3 DNA reads as TGTGCCAGCAGTGTGGGGATGGACAGTCCCCAGCATTTT. This codes for CASSVGMDSPQHF.

The V gene is TRBV7-9, the J gene TRBJ2-3; TRBD1 matches at 7 bases. The germline CDR1 and CDR2 sequences are SEHNR and FQNEAQ (reference sequence). V lost 5 bases and J lost 1; bases outside the gene matches: 12. The CDR3 sequence is 17 residues long. CDR3 amino acids: CASSPRGQTAGTDTQYF. The DNA of the CDR3 is TGTGCCAGCAGCCCTAGGGGGCAGACAGCAGGCACAGATACGCAGTATTTT.

The chain uses TRBV1 and TRBJ2-1; TRBD2, the table's D call, was not compared with the DNA. TRBV1 is termed a pseudogene. The CDR3 has 15 amino acids. The CDR3 reads CTSSQVGGMLDEQFF. In DNA form, the CDR3 reads TGCACCAGCAGCCAAGTGGGCGGGATGTTGGATGAGCAGTTCTTC.

This clone has just one count. The chain is built from TRBV9 and TRBJ1-1, with D tentatively TRBD1 (6 bases). The V end lost 6 bases, the J end lost 5 bases, and 14 bases lay between the germline ends. Per the germline V gene, CDR1 is SGDLS and CDR2 is YYNGEE. The length of the CDR3 is 13 residues. Here the CDR3 DNA reads TGTGCCAGCAACAGGGAATTTGGGACTGAAGCTTTCTTT. Encoded protein: CASNREFGTEAFF.

This clone was seen just once. The rearrangement uses TRBV30 and TRBJ1-6; D unclear. Trimming shortened V by 0 bases and J by 6 bases, and 6 bases separated the two germline ends. This CDR3 region has 13 residues. The germline V gene encodes CDR1 GTSNPN and CDR2 SVGIG (reference sequence). DNA of the CDR3: TGTGCCTGGAGTGTACGGGTTAATTCACCCCTCCACTTT. Amino acids: CAWSVRVNSPLHF.

The rearrangement uses TRBV10-3 and TRBJ1-2; TRBD1 matches at 7 bases. V gave up 8 bases and J gave up 2 bases; unmatched junction bases: 14. CDR1 and CDR2 (germline): ENHRY, SYGVKD. CDR3 length equals 16 residues. CDR3 sequence reads: CAIAASVETGNYGYTF. The CDR3 DNA reads as TGTGCCATCGCAGCCTCTGTCGAGACAGGGAACTATGGCTACACCTTC.

This chain joins TRBV15 and TRBJ1-6; D gene ambiguous. This CDR3 has 15 amino acids. V lost 0 bases to trimming and J lost 7 bases, with 10 bases between them. CDR1 and CDR2 (germline): LNHNV, YYDKDF (reference sequence). Written as DNA, the CDR3 is TGTGCCACCAGCAGAGAGTACAGCCAAAATTCACCCCTCCACTTT. Translated, it gives CATSREYSQNSPLHF.

The chain carries TRBV25-1 and TRBJ2-1, with 12 bases fitting TRBD2. CDR1 and CDR2 (germline): MGHDK, SYGVNS. V trimming: 6 bases; J trimming: 6 bases; junction bases outside the gene matches: 9. The CDR3 contains 16 residues. The CDR3 DNA follows: TGTGCCAGCAGAGGCAGACTAGCGGGAGAGTCCAATGAGCAGTTCTTC. Its protein product is CASRGRLAGESNEQFF.

This chain uses TRBV7-9 with TRBJ1-4; D gene ambiguous. CDR3 length: 16 residues. V gave up 2 bases and J gave up 5 bases, with 15 bases separating them. Germline V gives CDR1 SEHNR, CDR2 FQNEAQ (reference sequence). Here the CDR3 reads CASSLTVQRTNEKLFF. The CDR3 nucleotides read TGTGCCAGCAGCTTAACCGTACAGAGAACGAATGAAAAACTGTTTTTT.

The chain has TRBV28 and TRBJ1-1; a possible D gene is TRBD1 (6 bases). The CDR3 runs 14 residues. Trimming left V 6 bases short and J 10 bases short, with 21 bases between. Germline CDR1 reads MDHEN; CDR2 reads SYDVKM. The CDR3 sequence: CASSRIYRDSRAFF. The DNA of the CDR3 is TGTGCCAGCAGCCGTATCTACAGGGATAGTAGAGCTTTCTTT.

The genes are TRBV7-8 and TRBJ1-5, with D possibly matching TRBD1 (5 bases). V was trimmed by 5 bases and J by 1 base, leaving 9 bases between them. CDR1 and CDR2 from the germline V gene are SGHVS and FQNEAQ. The CDR3 spans 14 residues. Written as DNA, the CDR3 is TGTGCCAGCAGCGTCACAGGAAGCAATCAGCCCCAGCATTTT. Translated, it gives CASSVTGSNQPQHF.

V is TRBV29-1 and J is TRBJ2-3, with 7 bases fitting TRBD2. J gave up 0 bases and V 3 bases, and 6 bases lay outside the gene matches. This CDR3 contains 15 residues. From germline, CDR1 is SQVTM and CDR2 ANQGSEA. The CDR3 sequence: CSVEGGSTSTDTQYF. The CDR3 DNA follows: TGCAGCGTTGAGGGCGGGAGTACAAGCACAGATACGCAGTATTTT.

The chain is built from TRBV10-1 and TRBJ2-5; possibly TRBD2 for D (6 bases). The CDR3 totals 14 residues. Trimming cost V 4 bases and J 2 bases, with 11 bases left between them. Per germline, CDR1 WNHNN and CDR2 SYGVQD (reference sequence). The chain's CDR3 is CASSGTNLQETQYF. The DNA of the CDR3 is TGCGCCAGCAGTGGGACTAACCTTCAAGAGACCCAGTACTTC.

The chain combines TRBV11-2 with TRBJ1-4, with 8 bases that match TRBD1. CDR1 SGHAT and CDR2 FQNNGV come from the germline V gene. This CDR3 has 16 amino acids. Trimming removed 2 bases from V and 8 bases from J; junction bases left unmatched: 10. This chain's CDR3 is CASSLTPQGAYEKLFF. The CDR3, as DNA: TGTGCCAGCAGCTTAACGCCCCAGGGGGCTTACGAAAAACTGTTTTTT.

The V and J genes are TRBV27 and TRBJ2-7, with D tentatively TRBD1 (7 bases). Germline CDR1 is MNHEY and CDR2 is SMNVEV (reference sequence). The CDR3 is made up of 17 amino acids. Trimming stripped 3 bases from V and 4 bases from J, with 22 bases between. The CDR3 bases are TGTGCCAGCAGTTTGGGCAGGGGGAGGTCTAGGGGTTACGAGCAGTACTTC. Translation: CASSLGRGRSRGYEQYF.

This clone was detected once. The chain has TRBV7-9 and TRBJ2-1, with 12 bases that match TRBD2. Germline V lookup: CDR1 SEHNR, CDR2 FQNEAQ (reference sequence). CDR3 length equals 15 residues. J gave up 10 bases and V 5 bases, and 9 bases lay outside the gene matches. CDR3 protein: CASSPLAGGPWEQFF. Here the CDR3 DNA reads TGTGCCAGCAGCCCTCTAGCGGGGGGGCCCTGGGAGCAGTTCTTC.

The chain uses TRBV5-1 and TRBJ2-3; possibly TRBD2 for D (6 bases). The V end lost 4 bases, the J end lost 4 bases, and 16 bases lay between the germline ends. CDR1 SGHRS and CDR2 YFSETQ come from the germline V gene. The CDR3 is made up of 15 amino acids. The CDR3: CASSRVREPADTQYF. The CDR3 DNA reads as TGCGCCAGCAGCCGCGTTCGGGAGCCGGCAGATACGCAGTATTTT.

The genes are TRBV7-8 and TRBJ2-3; 11 bases align to TRBD2. The CDR3 runs to 18 residues. Germline V gene lookup returns CDR1 SGHVS and CDR2 FQNEAQ. V lost 5 bases and J lost 6; bases outside the gene matches: 16. The CDR3 reads CASSASRVIAGGPDTQYF. CDR3 bases: TGTGCCAGCAGCGCCAGCCGGGTCATAGCGGGAGGGCCGGATACGCAGTATTTT.

This chain connects TRBV5-1 to TRBJ2-7; 14 bases map to TRBD2. The CDR3 contains 19 residues. CDR1 and CDR2 (germline): SGHRS, YFSETQ. The V gene end was trimmed by 3 bases and the J gene end by 2 bases; junction bases not matched to a gene: 13. CDR3 residues: CASSSEFGTSGGNPYEQYF. The DNA of the CDR3 is TGCGCCAGCAGCTCAGAATTCGGGACTAGCGGGGGTAATCCCTACGAGCAGTACTTC.

This clone was counted a single time. The J gene is TRBJ1-2, the V gene TRBV19; unclear D gene. The V end was cut by 6 bases, the J end by 6 bases, with 5 bases between. This CDR3 spans 10 amino acids. Per germline, CDR1 LNHDA and CDR2 SQIVND (reference sequence). The DNA for the CDR3 is TGTGCCAGTAGGTTAGATGGCTACACCTTC. Protein product: CASRLDGYTF.